This entry features one T cell receptor beta chain sequence. The data derive from a study of cytomegalovirus exposure and HLA in healthy donors. Study summary: The roughly 100 million unique TCR beta sequences, from roughly 170 million T cells, were found by an earlier analysis.

The PCR used 60 Vbeta and 13 Jbeta primers. Sequenced by immunoSEQ multiplex PCR; TCRdb stores in-frame clones only, minus some. The table lists 200,000 to 250,000 clones, 65% to 85% of them singletons. CDR1 is SGHTA, CDR2 FQGTGA, per germline. V gave up 2 bases and J gave up 2 bases, with 4 bases separating them. The CDR3 is 13 residues long. At sampling all donors were nominally healthy, likely with unrecorded immune exposures. Sequenced material: PBMCs. This TCR came from a man aged 50 to 59 in good health and CMV-seronegative. This chain joins TRBV7-3 and TRBJ1-5; D remains ambiguous. The CDR3 coding sequence is TGTGCCAGCAGCTTATCAGGCAATCAGCCCCAGCATTTT. Protein product: CASSLSGNQPQHF.